This T cell receptor (beta chain) was profiled in a study of blood T cell repertoires in COVID-19. Shortly before study entry, within 2 weeks, exposed participants had met a COVID-19 case. The V gene lost 3 bases and the J gene lost 1 base, with 9 bases spanning the gap. The germline gives CDR1 DFQATT, CDR2 SNEGSKA (reference sequence). The CDR3 runs 13 residues. Sequencing was performed with immunoSEQ multiplex PCR; in TCRdb, only in-frame clones are kept and a portion is missing. The table records hundreds of thousands of clones, about 88% of them present only once. The receptor was derived from a woman under 30 who had been exposed to COVID-19. The sample taken for sequencing was PBMCs or T cells enriched from blood (not recorded which). The rearrangement uses TRBV20-1 and TRBJ1-1, with D perhaps TRBD1 (5 bases). CDR3 in amino acids: CSASKDTNTEAFF. CDR3 bases: TGCAGTGCTAGTAAGGACACGAACACTGAAGCTTTCTTT.